Shown below are 11 T cell receptor beta chains from a single sample sequenced in a study of T-cell memory formation after mild COVID-19. TCRdb re-analysed the 5' RACE reads in MiXCR, keeping a single row per CDR3 protein. This table has under 300,000 distinct CDR3 sequences, around 8% appearing once. The sequenced sample consisted of PBMCs or a T cell subset sorted from them (not recorded which). The receptor source for this set is a man between 18 and 35 years old who had mild COVID-19 (a few samples of this study predate the infection). Cell type and time point are not known.

This sequence joins TRBV11-3 and TRBJ2-1; a possible D gene is TRBD2 (6 bases). Trimming shortened V by 0 bases and J by 6 bases, and 18 bases separated the two germline ends. The length of the CDR3 is 17 residues. CDR1 is SGHNT, CDR2 YENEEA, per germline. The CDR3 reads CASSLDNFGGRSNEQFF. For the CDR3, the DNA is TGTGCCAGCAGCTTAGATAATTTCGGGGGACGGTCCAATGAGCAGTTCTTC.

The chain employs TRBV5-6 and TRBJ2-5, with TRBD1 identical over 10 bases. The CDR3 is 16 residues long. The V and J ends lost 2 bases and 4 bases, in that order; junction bases with no gene match: 8. Germline V gene sequence: CDR1 SGHDT, CDR2 YYEEEE. CDR3 protein: CASSLGGQGGRETQYF. CDR3 coding DNA: TGTGCCAGCAGCTTAGGAGGACAGGGGGGTAGAGAGACCCAGTACTTC.

The table lists this clonotype with a few counts. The chain recombines TRBV20-1 with TRBJ2-3, with TRBD2 matching over 7 bases. The CDR3 has 15 amino acids. Per the germline V gene, CDR1 is DFQATT and CDR2 is SNEGSKA (reference sequence). Germline trimming cut 1 base from V and 1 base from J; bases unmatched to any gene: 5. The DNA of the CDR3 is TGCAGTGCTAGAGCGGGCCTAGCGGGCACAGATACGCAGTATTTT. It yields the protein CSARAGLAGTDTQYF.

The rearrangement links TRBV20-1 to TRBJ1-1; D is uncertain. Germline V gene sequence: CDR1 DFQATT, CDR2 SNEGSKA (reference sequence). Trimming removed 6 bases from V and 3 bases from J, with 11 bases in between. The CDR3 has 12 amino acids. DNA of the CDR3: TGCAGTGCCCCCGGACGGGACACTGAAGCTTTCTTT. Translation gives CSAPGRDTEAFF.

The V call is TRBV4-3, the J call TRBJ2-1; TRBD2 is a possible D gene (6 bases). Trimming stripped 2 bases from V and 0 bases from J, with 14 bases between. CDR3 length: 17 residues. Germline CDR1 is LGHNA and CDR2 is YSLEER. CDR3: CASSQLIGGASYNEQFF. CDR3 DNA sequence: TGCGCCAGCAGCCAATTGATAGGAGGGGCCTCCTACAATGAGCAGTTCTTC.

This clonotype appeared many times. Its ends do not fully match the called genes, so a read error is possible. The chain recombines TRBV7-7 with TRBJ2-5; TRBD2 matches 13 bases. Germline values: CDR1 SSHAT, CDR2 FNYEAQ (reference sequence). The length of the CDR3 is 16 residues. Here the CDR3 DNA reads TGTGCTAGCAGCTCGGGACTAGCGGGACCCCAAGAGACCCAGTACTTC. This codes for CASSSGLAGPQETQYF.

A few counts support this clonotype. V is TRBV20-1 and J is TRBJ2-5, with 11 positions matching TRBD2. The CDR3 runs 15 residues. J lost 5 bases, V lost 0 bases, and 5 bases had no gene match. Germline CDR1 is DFQATT and CDR2 is SNEGSKA (reference sequence). The CDR3 here is CSARDLTSGVETQYF. The DNA of the CDR3 is TGCAGTGCTAGAGATCTGACTAGCGGGGTTGAGACCCAGTACTTC.

This clonotype was seen at least ten times. The chain employs TRBV20-1 and TRBJ1-6; no definite D call. Germline V gene data show CDR1 as DFQATT and CDR2 as SNEGSKA (reference sequence). Deletions cut 1 base from V and 10 bases from J, with 11 bases between. This CDR3 region has 13 residues. CDR3 loop: CSARVGIGSPLHF. Written as DNA, the CDR3 is TGCAGTGCTAGAGTGGGAATAGGCTCACCCCTCCACTTT.

This chain uses TRBV27 with TRBJ2-1; TRBD1 might be the D (5 bases). The germline gives CDR1 MNHEY, CDR2 SMNVEV (reference sequence). The germline V and J ends were trimmed by 3 bases and 4 bases, with 13 bases remaining between them. This CDR3 region has 15 residues. CDR3 residues: CASSFWAGFYNEQFF. The CDR3, as DNA: TGTGCCAGCAGTTTCTGGGCAGGGTTTTACAATGAGCAGTTCTTC.

This chain uses TRBV12-3 or TRBV12-4 with TRBJ1-5; no reliable D call. This CDR3 region has 14 residues. Trimming stripped 3 bases from V and 2 bases from J, with 8 bases between. The CDR3 protein is CASSFSGGNQPQHF. Written as DNA, the CDR3 is TGTGCCAGCAGTTTTTCGGGTGGCAATCAGCCCCAGCATTTT.

This clonotype was detected only a few times. The chain is built from TRBV6-5 and TRBJ2-7; TRBD1 matches at 8 bases. Germline V CDR1 and CDR2: MNHEY, SVGAGI. J gave up 2 bases and V 0 bases, and 3 bases lay outside the gene matches. The CDR3 length is 15 residues. CDR3 protein: CASSYSLDRAYEQYV. The CDR3 DNA follows: TGTGCCAGCAGTTACTCTCTGGACAGGGCCTACGAGCAGTACGTC.